The 9 T cell receptor beta chains given below trace back to one sample, sequenced in a study of PD-L1 blockade in urothelial cancer. Measured with immunoSEQ multiplex PCR; TCRdb has only the in-frame clones, and not every one. The table has about 43,000 clones, 88% seen once. The input for sequencing was PBMCs, taken around atezolizumab (anti-PD-L1) treatment. These receptors originate from a woman aged 60-70 years with urothelial cancer.

The V and J genes are TRBV6-1 and TRBJ1-2; D not certain. CDR1 is MNHNS, CDR2 SASEGT, per germline. V lost 6 bases and J lost 5, with 7 bases in between. The CDR3 is 11 amino acids. CDR3 DNA sequence: TGTGCCAGCAGGGAGAATTATGGCTACACCTTC. Translating it yields CASRENYGYTF.

The chain has TRBV7-9 and TRBJ2-1, with TRBD1 as a possible D gene (6 bases). The V gene's germline CDR1 is SEHNR and CDR2 FQNEAQ (reference sequence). The CDR3 has 15 amino acids. V was shortened by 4 bases and J by 4 bases, with 14 bases between the two germline ends. CDR3 sequence (DNA): TGTGCCAGCAGCTCTACGTTCGACAGGTACAATGAGCAGTTCTTC. It yields the protein CASSSTFDRYNEQFF.

The J gene is TRBJ2-5, the V gene TRBV19, with D maybe TRBD2 (6 bases). The germline gives CDR1 LNHDA, CDR2 SQIVND (reference sequence). This CDR3 is built from 14 residues. Trimming shortened V by 4 bases and J by 5 bases, and 14 bases separated the two germline ends. In DNA, the CDR3 is TGTGCCAGTAGTACCGCGGGGCCGGGGGAGACCCAGTACTTC. Amino acid sequence: CASSTAGPGETQYF.

V gene TRBV7-9 combines with J gene TRBJ2-7, with 12 bases that match TRBD2. The CDR3 has 17 residues. The J segment lost 0 bases and the V segment lost 4 bases, leaving 7 bases of the junction unmatched. The V gene's germline CDR1 is SEHNR and CDR2 FQNEAQ (reference sequence). The CDR3 coding sequence is TGTGCCAGCAGCTGGGGACTAGCGGGCCCGAGCTCCTACGAGCAGTACTTC. Residues: CASSWGLAGPSSYEQYF.

The CDR3 loop reads CASGGRSYNEQFF. CDR3 bases: TGCGCCAGCGGCGGGAGGAGTTACAATGAGCAGTTCTTC. The chain employs TRBV5-1 and TRBJ2-1; 8 nucleotides match TRBD2. Germline assignment: CDR1 SGHRS and CDR2 YFSETQ. The CDR3 runs 13 residues. Trimming at V came to 7 bases and at J to 4 bases, leaving 4 bases not matched to a gene.

The V gene is TRBV5-4, the J gene TRBJ2-5, with D possibly matching TRBD1 (5 bases). CDR1 and CDR2 from the germline V gene are SGHNT and YYREEE (reference sequence). V was shortened by 2 bases and J by 3 bases, with 8 bases between the two germline ends. The CDR3 extends over 13 amino acids. In nucleotides, the CDR3 is TGTGCCAGCAGCTTACCAGGGAAAGAGACCCAGTACTTC. Its protein product is CASSLPGKETQYF.

The V call is TRBV9, the J call TRBJ1-2; tentative D call: TRBD1 (6 bases). CDR1 and CDR2 from the germline V gene are SGDLS and YYNGEE. This CDR3 is built from 16 residues. V was pared by 0 bases and J by 1 base, with 13 bases between. The DNA for the CDR3 is TGTGCCAGCAGCGTAGACGGGGGGGCCCTTAACTATGGCTACACCTTC. Protein sequence: CASSVDGGALNYGYTF. Filled out from reference TRBV9 and TRBJ1-2, the complete variable domain reads DSGVTQTPKHLITATGQRVTLRCSPRSGDLSVYWYQQSLDQGLQFLIQYYNGEERAKGNILERFSAQQFPDLHSELNLSSLELGDSALYFCASSVDGGALNYGYTFGSGTRLTVV.

This chain joins TRBV6-5 and TRBJ1-6, with a tentative D call TRBD1 (5 bases). The CDR3 loop spans 14 amino acids. CDR1 and CDR2 from the germline V gene are MNHEY and SVGAGI. V lost 7 bases to trimming and J lost 8 bases, with 15 bases between them. DNA of the CDR3: TGTGCCAGCACCCCAGGGTGGGGTGATTCACCCCTCCACTTT. It encodes CASTPGWGDSPLHF.

The chain links TRBV10-3 to TRBJ2-5; the match to TRBD2 covers 7 bases. The CDR3 length is 16 residues. Germline-derived CDR1 and CDR2 are ENHRY and SYGVKD. Germline trimming cut 3 bases from V and 2 bases from J; bases unmatched to any gene: 9. The CDR3 DNA is TGTGCCATCAGTGATACTTCTGGACTAGTTCAAGAGACCCAGTACTTC. Residues: CAISDTSGLVQETQYF.